This T cell receptor (beta chain) originates from a study of tumor-infiltrating lymphocytes in primary liver carcinoma. Study overall: These were node-negative, non-metastatic T1-T3 tumors of roughly 4.2 to 10 cm. The study, taken as a whole, reports: Detection in all five tumor regions applied to only about 7-24% of top clones. Reduced overlap was seen in tumor-adjacent and tumor-blood pairs versus tumor region pairs.

Each 20-30 mg portion of unsorted bulk tissue served as the source for co-extraction of RNA and DNA. Donors were untreated and chronically infected with HBV. Germline values: CDR1 SEHNR, CDR2 FQNEAQ (reference sequence). CDR3 length: 17 residues. Worth noting for this clonotype: The antigen is not known. At one end the junction does not follow the germline gene, possibly because of a read error.

Using a constant-region primer together with ProtoScript II reverse transcriptase, TCR beta cDNA was made from approximately 500 ng of total RNA. Modified slightly, ARM-PCR produced TCR beta libraries over three nested multiplex PCR rounds. For approximately 9 cycles apiece, the opening two PCR rounds ran with TRBV1-TRBV30 forward primers and a C-beta reverse primer. Via MiXCR, TCRdb re-called the multiplex PCR reads, giving one row per CDR3 protein. Of tens of thousands of distinct CDR3 sequences listed, around 64% are singletons. The clonotype comes from a man aged 35 to 55 with primary liver carcinoma and hepatitis B virus infection. The specimen sequenced was liver tumor tissue from sampling region 4. The subset was: tumor region T4, right-lateral pole. The genes are TRBV7-9 and TRBJ2-1, with D possibly matching TRBD1 (6 bases). CDR3 bases: TGTGCTAGCAGCTTACCATATCAGGGGTCTAAAGCAAATGAGCAGTTCTTC. This translates into CASSLPYQGSKANEQFF.